This T cell receptor (beta chain) was found in a study of T-cell memory formation after mild COVID-19. Findings and caveats of the study: Proof of SARS-CoV-2 specificity was absent for the second-wave clones that crested on day 37. Some SARS-CoV-2-responding clones were already detected in memory before infection. Contracting CD4+ clones were located mainly in CM and EM, and CD8+ clones in EMRA.

A single record per CDR3 protein comes from TCRdb applying MiXCR to the 5' RACE reads. The sample includes around 450,000 distinct CDR3 sequences, 20% to 25% of them seen just once. This clonotype was recorded at least ten times. Its antigen is not identified. A junction boundary mismatches the germline segment, possibly from a read error. The CDR3 extends over 13 amino acids. Germline V gives CDR1 SGHRS, CDR2 YFSETQ. The material sequenced was PBMCs or a T cell subset sorted from them (not recorded which). This chain links TRBV5-1 with TRBJ1-1; TRBD1 matches at 8 bases. This TCR was sampled from an adult woman who had mild COVID-19 (a few samples of this study predate the infection). Cell type and time point are not known. CDR3 in DNA: TGTGCCAGCAGCTTAGACAGGGGCACTGAAGCTTTCTTT. This translates into CASSLDRGTEAFF.